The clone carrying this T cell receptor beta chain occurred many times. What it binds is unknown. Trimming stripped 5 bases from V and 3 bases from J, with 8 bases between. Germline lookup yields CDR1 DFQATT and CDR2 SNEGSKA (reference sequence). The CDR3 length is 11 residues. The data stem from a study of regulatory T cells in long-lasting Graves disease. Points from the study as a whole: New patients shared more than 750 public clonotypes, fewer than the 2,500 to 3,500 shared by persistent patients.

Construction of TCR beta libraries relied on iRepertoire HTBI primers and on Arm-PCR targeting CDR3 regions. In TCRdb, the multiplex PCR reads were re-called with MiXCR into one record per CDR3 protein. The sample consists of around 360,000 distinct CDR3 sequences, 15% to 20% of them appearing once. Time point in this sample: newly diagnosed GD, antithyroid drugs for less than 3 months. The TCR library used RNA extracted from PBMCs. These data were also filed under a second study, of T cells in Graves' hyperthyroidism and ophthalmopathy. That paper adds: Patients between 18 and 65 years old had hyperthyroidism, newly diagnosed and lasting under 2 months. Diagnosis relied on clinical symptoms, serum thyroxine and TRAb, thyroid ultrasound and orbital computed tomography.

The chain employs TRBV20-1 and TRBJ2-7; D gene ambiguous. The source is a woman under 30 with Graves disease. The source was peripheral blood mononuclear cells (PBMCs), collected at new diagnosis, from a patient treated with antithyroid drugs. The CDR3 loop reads CSASMVYEQYF. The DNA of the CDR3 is TGCAGTGCTTCTATGGTCTACGAGCAGTACTTC.